Presented here are 22 T cell receptor beta chains from one specimen sequenced in a study of cytomegalovirus exposure and HLA in healthy donors. In the PCR, 60 Vbeta and 13 Jbeta primers were used. The protocol was immunoSEQ multiplex PCR, while the TCRdb copy is restricted to in-frame clones and leaves out a portion. This table has under 200,000 clones, 65% to 80% appearing once. The sequenced sample consisted of PBMCs. The source of these receptors is a woman in her thirties or forties in good health and CMV-seronegative.

The chain recombines TRBV18 with TRBJ1-6; 7 bases align to TRBD1. The length of the CDR3 is 16 residues. Germline assignment: CDR1 KGHSH and CDR2 LQKENI. Losses at the gene ends were 4 bases for V and 7 bases for J; bases not matched to a gene: 10. The CDR3 nucleotides are TGTGCCAGCTCACAATCGACAGGGTTAAACAATTCACCCCTCCACTTT. The encoded protein is CASSQSTGLNNSPLHF.

This clone occurred many times. The J gene is TRBJ1-6, the V gene TRBV5-4, with 9 bases identical to TRBD1. Germline V gives CDR1 SGHNT, CDR2 YYREEE (reference sequence). CDR3 length equals 16 residues. With V trimmed by 4 bases and J by 7 bases, 9 bases remained unmatched. As DNA, the CDR3 is TGTGCCAGCAGCAAACTCGGGACAGGGATGAATTCACCCCTCCACTTT. As protein: CASSKLGTGMNSPLHF.

The sample holds a few counts of this clone. The chain has TRBV4-1 and TRBJ2-6, with TRBD1 as a possible D gene (6 bases). Germline CDR1 is MGHRA and CDR2 is YSYEKL. The CDR3 consists of 15 residues. Trimming took off 3 bases at V and 2 bases at J, with 8 bases between the two ends. The CDR3 nucleotides read TGCGCCAGCAGCCACACAGGGACTGGGGCCAACGTCCTGACTTTC. Its protein is CASSHTGTGANVLTF.

The rearrangement links TRBV6-5 to TRBJ2-7; a possible D gene is TRBD2 (6 bases). Between the trimmed V and J ends, which lost 1 base and 2 bases, there was a span of 6 bases. The germline gives CDR1 MNHEY, CDR2 SVGAGI. This CDR3 has 13 residues. CDR3 region: CASSYLAAYEQYF. DNA of the CDR3: TGTGCCAGCAGTTACTTAGCGGCCTACGAGCAGTACTTC.

The chain joins TRBV11-3 to TRBJ2-1, with 8 bases that match TRBD2. The CDR3 spans 15 residues. J gave up 0 bases and V 4 bases, and 2 bases lay outside the gene matches. CDR1 and CDR2 from the germline V gene are SGHNT and YENEEA. This CDR3 is CASSSSGSSYNEQFF. For the CDR3, the DNA is TGTGCCAGCAGCTCCAGCGGGAGCTCCTACAATGAGCAGTTCTTC.

This chain connects TRBV6-1 to TRBJ1-5; tentative D call: TRBD1 (6 bases). Trimming took off 2 bases at V and 6 bases at J, with 11 bases between the two ends. The CDR3 has 14 residues. The germline V gene encodes CDR1 MNHNS and CDR2 SASEGT. CDR3 nucleotides: TGTGCCAGCAGTGAATTAAGGGGGACTCAGCCCCAGCATTTT. It translates to CASSELRGTQPQHF.

CDR3 sequence: CSAAPGLRDTQYF. As DNA, the CDR3 is TGCAGCGCCGCACCGGGACTCCGAGATACGCAGTATTTT. The chain couples TRBV29-1 to TRBJ2-3; possible D gene TRBD2, 6 bases. Germline values: CDR1 SQVTM, CDR2 ANQGSEA. The CDR3 is made up of 13 amino acids. Between the trimmed V and J ends, which lost 7 bases and 5 bases, there was a span of 16 bases.

This clone is a singleton in its sample. The CDR3 reads CASSPRGKGTEAFF. The DNA for the CDR3 is TGTGCCAGCAGCCCCAGGGGAAAGGGAACTGAAGCTTTCTTT. This chain connects TRBV11-2 to TRBJ1-1; D is possibly TRBD1 (6 bases). In germline, CDR1 is SGHAT, CDR2 FQNNGV. This CDR3 region has 14 residues. Trimming stripped 5 bases from V and 5 bases from J, with 15 bases between.

J is TRBJ2-3 and V is TRBV21-1; TRBD1 is the table's D call and was not checked against the DNA. TRBV21-1 is labeled a pseudogene. This CDR3 has 14 residues. CDR3 sequence reads: CASSKGKGSDTQYF. CDR3 in DNA: TGTGCCAGCAGCAAAGGGAAGGGGTCCGATACGCAGTATTTT.

V gene TRBV29-1 combines with J gene TRBJ1-5; tentatively, D is TRBD1 (6 bases). The germline V gene has CDR1 SQVTM and CDR2 ANQGSEA. The CDR3 covers 12 residues. V lost 7 bases to trimming and J lost 4 bases, with 11 bases between them. The CDR3 nucleotides are TGCAGCGCGGTGGGGGCTAATCAGCCCCAGCATTTT. This gives the protein CSAVGANQPQHF.

There are a few counts of this clone. The chain is built from TRBV5-6 and TRBJ2-2, with a weak D call TRBD2 (6 bases). CDR3 size: 14 residues. Trimming pared 1 base from V and 4 bases from J, leaving 8 bases between. Germline loops: CDR1 SGHDT, CDR2 YYEEEE. The CDR3 sequence is CASSLYGGTGELFF. The CDR3 region has the DNA TGTGCCAGCAGCTTGTACGGGGGCACCGGGGAGCTGTTTTTT.

The chain employs TRBV19 and TRBJ2-3, with TRBD2 matching over 15 bases. This CDR3 contains 15 residues. V lost 6 bases, J lost 3 bases, and 1 base stayed unmatched. CDR1 is LNHDA, CDR2 SQIVND, per germline (reference sequence). CDR3 in amino acids: CASSGTSGRTDTQYF. CDR3 bases: TGTGCCAGTAGCGGGACTAGCGGGAGGACAGATACGCAGTATTTT.

The rearrangement joins TRBV7-9 to TRBJ1-3; perhaps TRBD1 as D (5 bases). This CDR3 is built from 11 residues. The germline CDR1 and CDR2 sequences are SEHNR and FQNEAQ (reference sequence). The V and J ends lost 3 bases and 9 bases respectively, with 6 bases between them. CDR3 nucleotide sequence: TGTGCCAGCAGCTTTACAGGCACCATATATTTT. Amino acid sequence: CASSFTGTIYF.

The CDR3 is CASSLEEAGVSYEQYF. DNA of the CDR3: TGCGCCAGCAGCTTGGAAGAAGCGGGCGTCTCCTACGAGCAGTACTTC. V and J are TRBV5-1 and TRBJ2-7; maybe TRBD2 (6 bases). Trimming cost V 0 bases and J 0 bases, with 13 bases left between them. The CDR3 has 16 amino acids. CDR1 is SGHRS and CDR2 is YFSETQ in the germline V gene.

V is TRBV30 and J is TRBJ2-3; TRBD2 aligns across 8 bases. This CDR3 has 14 amino acids. Germline V gene sequence: CDR1 GTSNPN, CDR2 SVGIG (reference sequence). V was pared by 0 bases and J by 3 bases, with 2 bases of the junction left unmatched. CDR3 nucleotide sequence: TGTGCCTGGAGTGTCGGGGGGGAAACAGATACGCAGTATTTT. It specifies CAWSVGGETDTQYF.

CDR3 in amino acids: CSAWAGDGYTF. The CDR3 DNA sequence: TGCAGTGCCTGGGCAGGGGATGGCTACACCTTC. The V and J genes are TRBV20-1 and TRBJ1-2; a weak D match, TRBD1 (6 bases). This CDR3 has 11 amino acids. The germline V and J ends were trimmed by 6 bases and 6 bases, with 11 bases remaining between them. Germline-derived CDR1 and CDR2 are DFQATT and SNEGSKA (reference sequence).

V is TRBV19 and J is TRBJ2-7; 10 nucleotides agree with TRBD2. CDR1 is LNHDA, CDR2 SQIVND, per germline (reference sequence). The CDR3 covers 15 residues. Germline trimming cut 3 bases from V and 4 bases from J; bases unmatched to any gene: 6. CDR3 nucleotide sequence: TGTGCCAGTAGTATTGTAAGCGGGAGGGATTACGAGCAGTACTTC. Residues: CASSIVSGRDYEQYF.

The chain uses TRBV7-8 and TRBJ1-2; D not certain. The CDR3 has 13 residues. With 0 bases removed from V and 6 bases from J, the gap between germline ends came to 8 bases. Per the germline V gene, CDR1 is SGHVS and CDR2 is FQNEAQ. CDR3 bases: TGTGCCAGCAGCTTAGCCGGGTTAGATGGCTACACCTTC. Residues: CASSLAGLDGYTF.

As to this clone: Germline and junction disagree at one end, which may indicate a read error. The chain recombines TRBV5-1 with TRBJ1-1; D gene unclear. CDR1 is SGHRS, CDR2 YFSETQ, per germline. The CDR3 spans 14 residues. CDR3 coding DNA: TGCACCAGCAGGCCTGGTAGACAGAACACTGAAGCTTTCTTT. Translated: CTSRPGRQNTEAFF.

V and J are TRBV28 and TRBJ1-3; no reliable D call. The germline V and J ends were trimmed by 2 bases and 0 bases, with 5 bases remaining between them. Germline CDR1 MDHEN, CDR2 SYDVKM. CDR3 length equals 14 residues. CDR3 sequence: CASSLSGSGNTIYF. The CDR3 DNA sequence: TGTGCCAGCAGTTTAAGCGGCTCTGGAAACACCATATATTTT.

Comments on this clone: The same CDR3 arises from other DNA sequences in this sample as well. The rearrangement joins TRBV2 to TRBJ2-1; TRBD2 might be the D (6 bases). This CDR3 is 13 amino acids long. The V gene's germline CDR1 is SNHLY and CDR2 FYNNEI. Trimming shortened V by 1 base and J by 7 bases, and 8 bases separated the two germline ends. The CDR3 sequence: CASSEVGGNEQFF. In nucleotides, the CDR3 is TGTGCCAGCAGTGAAGTCGGAGGGAATGAGCAGTTCTTC.

V gene TRBV28 combines with J gene TRBJ1-4; weak D call: TRBD1 (6 bases). The CDR3 has 13 amino acids. Trimming took 3 bases from V and 8 from J, leaving 10 bases between them. CDR1 MDHEN and CDR2 SYDVKM come from the germline V gene. The CDR3 reads CASSFLGAEKLFF. The CDR3 bases are TGTGCCAGCAGTTTTTTGGGGGCGGAAAAACTGTTTTTT.